This T cell receptor (beta chain) stems from a study of T cell responses to AZD1222 COVID-19 vaccine. Germline assignment: CDR1 LNHDA and CDR2 SQIVND (reference sequence). Trimming at V came to 6 bases and at J to 8 bases, leaving 3 bases not matched to a gene. This CDR3 is 13 amino acids long. Data came from immunoSEQ multiplex PCR; TCRdb stores just in-frame clones and leaves some out. The sample includes about 130,000 clones, over 65% seen only once; the top ten take 4.1%. This clonotype was obtained from an adult in good health. Sequencing was performed on peripheral blood, taken on day 0 of AZD1222 vaccination. The V gene is TRBV19, the J gene TRBJ1-6; 8 bases align to TRBD1. The CDR3 region has the DNA TGTGCCAGTAGACAGGGGGTCCATTCACCCCTCCACTTT. Its protein is CASRQGVHSPLHF.